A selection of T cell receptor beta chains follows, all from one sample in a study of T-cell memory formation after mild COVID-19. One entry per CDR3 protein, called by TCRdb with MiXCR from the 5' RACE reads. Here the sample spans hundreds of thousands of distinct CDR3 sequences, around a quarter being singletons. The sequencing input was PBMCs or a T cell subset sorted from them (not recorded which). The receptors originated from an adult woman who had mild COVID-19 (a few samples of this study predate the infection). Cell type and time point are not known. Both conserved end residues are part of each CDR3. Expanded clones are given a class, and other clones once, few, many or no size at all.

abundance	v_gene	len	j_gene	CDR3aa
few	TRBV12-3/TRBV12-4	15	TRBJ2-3	CASSPNEGAQGTQYF
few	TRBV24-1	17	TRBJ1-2	CATSAPIPGQGPYGYTF
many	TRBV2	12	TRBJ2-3	CASRVLADTQYF
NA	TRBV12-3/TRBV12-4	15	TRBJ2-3	CASSPGRGAGDTQYF
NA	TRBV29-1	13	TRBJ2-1	CSVEPSGRGEQFF
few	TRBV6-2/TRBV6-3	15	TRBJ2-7	CASSYSIGGTYEQYF
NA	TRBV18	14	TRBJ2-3	CASSPYPPPDTQYF
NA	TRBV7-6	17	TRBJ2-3	CASSLFMPGDDTDTQYF
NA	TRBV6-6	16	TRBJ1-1	CASRSTGAHSNTEAFF
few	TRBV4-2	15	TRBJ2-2	CASSQDRISRGELFF
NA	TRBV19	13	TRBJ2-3	CASRQGKLDTQYF
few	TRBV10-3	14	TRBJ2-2	CAIRPGTGTGELFF
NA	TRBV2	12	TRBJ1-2	CASTGGGYGYTF
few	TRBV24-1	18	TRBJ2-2	CATSDPFNPTGGTGELFF
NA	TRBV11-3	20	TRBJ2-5	CASSSRGRKQLGQATGTQYF
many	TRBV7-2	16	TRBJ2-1	CASSLAVEGLRNEQFF
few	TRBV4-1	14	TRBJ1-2	CASSQGTGDYGYTF
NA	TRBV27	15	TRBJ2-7	CASSSVVGAGYEQYF
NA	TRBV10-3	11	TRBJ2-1	CAISESNEQFF
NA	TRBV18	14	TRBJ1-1	CASSLGEIKPEAFF
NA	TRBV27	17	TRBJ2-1	CASSLTSGSLILNEQFF
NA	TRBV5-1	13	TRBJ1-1	CASMLTGGTEAFF
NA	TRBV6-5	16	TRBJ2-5	CASSSPAGRGQETQYF